This T cell receptor (beta chain) was captured by sequencing in a study of cytomegalovirus exposure and HLA in healthy donors. The CDR3 is 13 residues long. Germline V gene data show CDR1 as MNHEY and CDR2 as SVGAGI. The V and J ends lost 5 bases and 8 bases respectively, with 13 bases between them. It was with 60 Vbeta and 13 Jbeta primers that the PCR ran. Only in-frame clones appear in the TCRdb table, and some are missing; sequencing was by immunoSEQ multiplex PCR. The sample has approximately 160,000 clones; around 77% are singletons. The receptor's source is a woman in her thirties in good health and CMV-seronegative. V is TRBV6-5 and J is TRBJ2-4, with a possible D match to TRBD1 (6 bases). Sequenced input: PBMCs. CDR3 protein: CASSIGGVDIQYF. In DNA form, the CDR3 reads TGTGCCAGCAGTATTGGGGGCGTGGACATTCAGTACTTC.